This entry lists 28 T cell receptor beta chains sequenced from one sample in a study of cytomegalovirus exposure and HLA in healthy donors. PCR involved 60 Vbeta and 13 Jbeta primers. Sequenced by immunoSEQ multiplex PCR; TCRdb stores in-frame clones only, minus some. This sample lists under 85,000 clones; its ten largest clones have 15% to 20%. The sequencing input was PBMCs. The origin of the receptors is a boy aged 5-17 years in good health and CMV-seronegative.

The chain uses TRBV6-1 and TRBJ1-1; D not certain. CDR3 length: 12 amino acids. CDR1 and CDR2 from the germline V gene are MNHNS and SASEGT. Deletions cut 6 bases from V and 3 bases from J, with 8 bases between. CDR3 region: CASRNHYTEAFF. The CDR3 nucleotides read TGTGCCAGCAGAAATCATTACACTGAAGCTTTCTTT.

The chain couples TRBV27 to TRBJ1-3; D is perhaps TRBD1 (5 bases). This CDR3 has 15 residues. The V end was cut by 0 bases, the J end by 2 bases, with 8 bases between. Germline lookup yields CDR1 MNHEY and CDR2 SMNVEV (reference sequence). As DNA, the CDR3 is TGTGCCAGCAGTTTATCGCCAGGGACTGGAAACACCATATATTTT. Encoded protein: CASSLSPGTGNTIYF.

The chain couples TRBV25-1 to TRBJ1-2, with TRBD1 matching 10 bases. Germline V lookup: CDR1 MGHDK, CDR2 SYGVNS. The CDR3 spans 14 residues. The junction had 5 bases not matched to a gene; V was cut back by 5 bases and J by 5 bases. The CDR3 DNA is TGTGCCAGCAGTTCCCCGGGACAGGGGTATGGCTACACCTTC. This encodes CASSSPGQGYGYTF.

J is TRBJ2-5 and V is TRBV29-1; TRBD1 aligns across 7 bases. Gene TRBJ2-7 matches the end of the DNA better, so the J call may be wrong. CDR3 size: 14 residues. From germline, CDR1 is SQVTM and CDR2 ANQGSEA. This chain's CDR3 is CSALGQAGNYEQYF. The DNA for the CDR3 is TGCAGCGCCCTCGGACAGGCAGGAAACTACGAGCAGTACTTC.

V is TRBV27 and J is TRBJ1-2; 11 nucleotides align to TRBD1. The germline gives CDR1 MNHEY, CDR2 SMNVEV (reference sequence). This CDR3 has 18 amino acids. Germline trimming cut 6 bases from V and 4 bases from J; bases unmatched to any gene: 16. The CDR3 reads CASSLKGGPGQGGYGYTF. The CDR3 nucleotides read TGTGCCAGCAGCCTAAAGGGTGGCCCGGGACAGGGGGGCTATGGCTACACCTTC.

The rearrangement joins TRBV19 to TRBJ1-5; possible D gene TRBD1, 5 bases. The CDR3 consists of 13 residues. The V gene lost 8 bases and the J gene lost 2 bases, with 10 bases spanning the gap. CDR1 is LNHDA and CDR2 is SQIVND in the germline V gene (reference sequence). The CDR3 sequence: CASGQMRNQPQHF. CDR3 bases: TGTGCCAGTGGACAAATGCGCAATCAGCCCCAGCATTTT.

J is TRBJ2-6 and V is TRBV15; the D gene is possibly TRBD1 (6 bases). The CDR3 is 17 residues long. The ends were cut back, 4 bases at V and 4 bases at J, with 17 bases in the middle. Germline V CDR1 and CDR2: LNHNV, YYDKDF (reference sequence). CDR3 sequence: CATSKLTGIGGANVLTF. CDR3 nucleotides: TGTGCCACCAGCAAATTGACAGGTATCGGCGGGGCCAACGTCCTGACTTTC.

The gene calls are TRBV7-9 and TRBJ2-6; the match to TRBD1 covers 9 bases. CDR1 and CDR2 (germline): SEHNR, FQNEAQ (reference sequence). This CDR3 has 18 residues. The junction had 5 bases not matched to a gene; V was cut back by 1 base and J by 1 base. CDR3 sequence (DNA): TGTGCCAGCAGCTTAGGGACAGGGGCTCGGTCTGGGGCCAACGTCCTGACTTTC. It is translated as CASSLGTGARSGANVLTF. The full variable domain, its missing parts supplied by reference TRBV7-9 and TRBJ2-6, is DTGVSQNPRHKITKRGQNVTFRCDPISEHNRLYWYRQTLGQGPEFLTYFQNEAQLEKSRLLSDRFSAERPKGSFSTLEIQRTEQGDSAMYLCASSLGTGARSGANVLTFGAGSRLTVL.

The chain employs TRBV5-6 and TRBJ2-5; the D gene is possibly TRBD2 (6 bases). The CDR3 contains 12 residues. V dropped 2 bases and J dropped 13 bases, with 15 bases sitting between them. The V gene's germline CDR1 is SGHDT and CDR2 YYEEEE. The CDR3 region is CASSFDGLAWYF. Here the CDR3 DNA reads TGTGCCAGCAGCTTTGATGGGCTAGCGTGGTACTTC.

About this clone itself: This sample includes further DNA sequences coding for the same CDR3. The CDR3: CASTGTSGNNEQFF. CDR3 nucleotide sequence: TGTGCCAGCACCGGGACTAGCGGTAACAATGAGCAGTTCTTC. The rearrangement joins TRBV2 to TRBJ2-1; 11 nucleotides agree with TRBD2. The ends lost 7 bases at V and 5 bases at J; junction bases unmatched: 4. CDR1 and CDR2 (germline): SNHLY, FYNNEI. CDR3 size: 14 residues.

This chain uses TRBV19 with TRBJ2-1; 14 bases map to TRBD2. Germline lookup yields CDR1 LNHDA and CDR2 SQIVND (reference sequence). This CDR3 comprises 16 residues. Losses at the gene ends were 3 bases for V and 7 bases for J; bases not matched to a gene: 5. CDR3 sequence reads: CASSIRTSGGRNEQFF. The CDR3 nucleotides read TGTGCCAGTAGTATCCGGACTAGCGGGGGGAGGAATGAGCAGTTCTTC.

The chain uses TRBV7-9 and TRBJ2-3, with TRBD1 as a possible D gene (5 bases). The V and J ends lost 1 base and 1 base respectively, with 12 bases between them. The CDR3 loop spans 16 amino acids. The V gene's germline CDR1 is SEHNR and CDR2 FQNEAQ (reference sequence). This chain's CDR3 is CASSLGHGRGTDTQYF. The CDR3 DNA is TGTGCCAGCAGCTTAGGGCACGGCAGGGGCACAGATACGCAGTATTTT.

The chain couples TRBV30 to TRBJ2-1; TRBD2 matches at 7 bases. V trimming: 6 bases; J trimming: 4 bases; junction bases outside the gene matches: 6. The length of the CDR3 is 13 residues. Per germline, CDR1 GTSNPN and CDR2 SVGIG (reference sequence). For the CDR3, the DNA is TGTGCCTGTCGGCTAGCGGTTTACAATGAGCAGTTCTTC. Amino acid sequence: CACRLAVYNEQFF.

The V and J genes are TRBV6-1 and TRBJ2-1; D is perhaps TRBD2 (6 bases). Germline V gives CDR1 MNHNS, CDR2 SASEGT. This CDR3 has 15 residues. The V end was cut by 8 bases, the J end by 7 bases, with 21 bases between. CDR3 DNA sequence: TGTGCCAGCGACCGCTTGGGCGGGGCGGGAAATGAGCAGTTCTTC. Amino acids: CASDRLGGAGNEQFF.

The chain uses TRBV4-2 and TRBJ1-2, with D perhaps TRBD1 (6 bases). The CDR3 runs 17 residues. Trimming removed 1 base from V and 0 bases from J, with 15 bases in between. The V gene's germline CDR1 is LGHNA and CDR2 YNFKEQ. The CDR3: CASSQAARGSPNYGYTF. CDR3 bases: TGTGCCAGCAGCCAAGCCGCGAGGGGGTCACCTAACTATGGCTACACCTTC.

This chain uses TRBV18 with TRBJ1-5; weak D call: TRBD1 (6 bases). V was shortened by 3 bases and J by 6 bases, with 15 bases between the two germline ends. This CDR3 is built from 15 residues. CDR1 and CDR2 (germline): KGHSH, LQKENI. The CDR3 DNA follows: TGTGCCAGCTCACCGAATATGGGGGCGGCTCAGCCCCAGCATTTT. Protein: CASSPNMGAAQPQHF. The complete variable domain, with remaining parts taken from reference TRBV18 and TRBJ1-5, reads NAGVMQNPRHLVRRRGQEARLRCSPMKGHSHVYWYRQLPEEGLKFMVYLQKENIIDESGMPKERFSAEFPKEGPSILRIQQVVRGDSAAYFCASSPNMGAAQPQHFGDGTRLSIL.

This rearrangement joins TRBV6-1 to TRBJ2-2; D uncertain. Germline-derived CDR1 and CDR2 are MNHNS and SASEGT. The V end lost 8 bases, the J end lost 2 bases, and 12 bases lay between the germline ends. This CDR3 has 14 amino acids. CDR3 coding DNA: TGTGCCAGCGAGGCCCAGCATAACACCGGGGAGCTGTTTTTT. It is translated as CASEAQHNTGELFF.

The chain recombines TRBV7-2 with TRBJ1-2; 7 bases match TRBD1. V was clipped by 7 bases and J by 2 bases; unmatched bases: 4. CDR1 and CDR2 (germline): SGHTA, FQGNSA. The CDR3 length is 13 residues. The CDR3 bases are TGTGCCAGCACCTGGGACAGCAACTATGGCTACACCTTC. It yields the protein CASTWDSNYGYTF.

The CDR3 bases are TGTGCCAGCAGCCCCGAAGAAACAGGGGGATATGGCTACACCTTC. Its protein product is CASSPEETGGYGYTF. The rearrangement joins TRBV5-6 to TRBJ1-2; TRBD1 matches at 8 bases. The CDR3 consists of 15 residues. J gave up 5 bases and V 4 bases, and 10 bases lay outside the gene matches. Per germline, CDR1 SGHDT and CDR2 YYEEEE.

The rearrangement uses TRBV5-1 and TRBJ2-1, with 11 nucleotides matching TRBD1. The germline V gene encodes CDR1 SGHRS and CDR2 YFSETQ. The CDR3 extends over 15 amino acids. Trimming took 5 bases from V and 6 from J; bases not matched to a gene: 7. The DNA for the CDR3 is TGCGCCAGCAGTCACGGGACAGGGGGTGGCAATGAGCAGTTCTTC. This encodes CASSHGTGGGNEQFF. Filled out from reference TRBV5-1 and TRBJ2-1, the complete variable domain reads KAGVTQTPRYLIKTRGQQVTLSCSPISGHRSVSWYQQTPGQGLQFLFEYFSETQRNKGNFPGRFSGRQFSNSRSEMNVSTLELGDSALYLCASSHGTGGGNEQFFGPGTRLTVL.

V gene TRBV5-6 combines with J gene TRBJ1-5, with D unclear. This CDR3 contains 15 residues. V was cut by 2 bases and J by 1 base, with 10 bases left in between. Germline CDR1 is SGHDT and CDR2 is YYEEEE. CDR3 in DNA: TGTGCCAGCAGCTTTTTAAAGGAGAGCAATCAGCCCCAGCATTTT. Translated: CASSFLKESNQPQHF.

The chain links TRBV5-6 to TRBJ1-1; D is possibly TRBD1 (5 bases). V shed 3 bases and J shed 0 bases, with 9 bases lying between them. The CDR3 sequence is 14 residues long. CDR1 is SGHDT, CDR2 YYEEEE, per germline. CDR3 in DNA: TGTGCCAGCAGCTCAGTAGGGGTGAACACTGAAGCTTTCTTT. Translated, it gives CASSSVGVNTEAFF.

This chain links TRBV27 with TRBJ2-3; 8 positions agree with TRBD2. The CDR3 loop spans 14 amino acids. Germline V gives CDR1 MNHEY, CDR2 SMNVEV (reference sequence). The V and J ends lost 4 bases and 4 bases, in that order; junction bases with no gene match: 4. The CDR3 DNA reads TGTGCCAGCAGTTGGACGGGGGGGCCAGATACGCAGTATTTT. Protein sequence: CASSWTGGPDTQYF.

The chain has TRBV29-1 and TRBJ1-5, with TRBD1 matching over 7 bases. The CDR3 consists of 16 residues. From germline, CDR1 is SQVTM and CDR2 ANQGSEA. V shed 4 bases, J shed 3 bases, and the junction held 12 bases outside the gene matches. Written as DNA, the CDR3 is TGCAGCGTTGGCGAACAGGGGACGGTGGCCAATCAGCCCCAGCATTTT. It specifies CSVGEQGTVANQPQHF. The full variable domain, its missing parts supplied by reference TRBV29-1 and TRBJ1-5, is SAVISQKPSRDICQRGTSLTIQCQVDSQVTMMFWYRQQPGQSLTLIATANQGSEATYESGFVIDKFPISRPNLTFSTLTVSNMSPEDSSIYLCSVGEQGTVANQPQHFGDGTRLSIL.

V usage is TRBV10-2 and J usage is TRBJ1-2; 7 positions match TRBD1. CDR3 length: 13 residues. J lost 2 bases, V lost 6 bases, and 3 bases had no gene match. Germline CDR1 and CDR2: WSHSY and SAAADI. CDR3 region: CASSPGQNYGYTF. DNA of the CDR3: TGCGCCAGCAGCCCGGGACAGAACTATGGCTACACCTTC.

The chain is built from TRBV2 and TRBJ1-3; D possibly corresponds to TRBD1 (5 bases). The CDR3 is 13 residues long. V lost 5 bases and J lost 4, with 9 bases in between. Germline V gives CDR1 SNHLY, CDR2 FYNNEI. The CDR3 region has the DNA TGTGCCAGCAGTATGGGGCCCGGAAACACCATATATTTT. This gives the protein CASSMGPGNTIYF.

V usage is TRBV7-3 and J usage is TRBJ2-1, with 9 positions matching TRBD1. Germline V CDR1 and CDR2: SGHTA, FQGTGA. This CDR3 comprises 14 residues. The ends lost 5 bases at V and 5 bases at J; junction bases unmatched: 4. The CDR3 spells CASSRGQGNNEQFF. The CDR3 DNA is TGTGCCAGCAGCCGCGGACAGGGGAACAATGAGCAGTTCTTC.

CDR3 sequence reads: CSARGTGGPANYGYTF. The DNA for the CDR3 is TGCAGCGCCCGCGGGACAGGGGGCCCAGCTAACTATGGCTACACCTTC. V and J are TRBV29-1 and TRBJ1-2, with 12 bases that match TRBD1. The CDR3 spans 16 residues. V shed 7 bases, J shed 0 bases, and the junction held 9 bases outside the gene matches. The germline V gene encodes CDR1 SQVTM and CDR2 ANQGSEA.